This T cell receptor (beta chain) came from a study of CD8+ T cells in alopecia areata. Investigators isolated RNA and reverse transcribed it into cDNA to act as the sequencing template. Repertoires were generated with immunoSEQ multiplex PCR, while TCRdb's copy carries only in-frame clones and drops some. The data hold tens of thousands of clones, with approximately 44% observed a single time. Germline lookup yields CDR1 MNHEY and CDR2 SMNVEV (reference sequence). The CDR3 consists of 14 residues. The V gene end was trimmed by 5 bases and the J gene end by 1 base; junction bases not matched to a gene: 2. The treatment is: oral pan-JAK inhibitor, 5-10 mg twice daily.

The clonotype was recovered from a human donor with alopecia areata. The material sequenced was CD8+ T cells sorted from blood, taken at roughly week 38, from a patient treated with tofacitinib. V usage is TRBV27 and J usage is TRBJ1-5; TRBD1 agrees at 7 bases. The CDR3 bases are TGTGCCAGCAGTCCGGGACAGAGCAATCAGCCCCAGCATTTT. Encoded protein: CASSPGQSNQPQHF.